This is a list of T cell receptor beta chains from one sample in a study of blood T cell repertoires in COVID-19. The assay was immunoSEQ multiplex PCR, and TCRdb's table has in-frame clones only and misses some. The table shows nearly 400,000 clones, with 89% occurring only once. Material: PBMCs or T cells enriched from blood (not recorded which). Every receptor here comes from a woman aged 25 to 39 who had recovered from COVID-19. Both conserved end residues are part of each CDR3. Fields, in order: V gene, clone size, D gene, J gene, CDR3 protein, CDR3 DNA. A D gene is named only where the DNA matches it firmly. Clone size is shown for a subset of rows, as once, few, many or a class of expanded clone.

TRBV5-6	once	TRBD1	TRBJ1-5	CASSLGGRGWKPQHF	TGTGCCAGCAGCTTGGGGGGCAGGGGGTGGAAACCCCAGCATTTT
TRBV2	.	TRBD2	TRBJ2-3	CASRPLAGDTQYF	TGTGCCAGCAGACCACTAGCGGGGGATACGCAGTATTTT
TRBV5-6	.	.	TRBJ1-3	CASSLSGQHDSGNTIYF	TGTGCCAGCAGCTTGTCCGGACAGCATGACTCTGGAAACACCATATATTTT
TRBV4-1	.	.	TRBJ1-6	CASSQGSGHDPPLHF	TGCGCCAGCAGCCAGGGGTCCGGACACGACCCACCCCTCCACTTT
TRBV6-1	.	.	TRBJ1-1	CASSDPTRSGNTEAFF	TGTGCCAGCAGTGACCCCACCCGCAGCGGGAACACTGAAGCTTTCTTT
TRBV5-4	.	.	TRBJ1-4	CASSAPATGLANEKLFF	TGTGCCAGCAGTGCCCCCGCTACAGGGCTTGCTAATGAAAAACTGTTTTTT
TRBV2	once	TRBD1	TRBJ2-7	CASSATGAGEQYF	TGTGCCAGCAGCGCGACAGGGGCGGGCGAGCAGTACTTC
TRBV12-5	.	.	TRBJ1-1	CASGLVNREAFF	TGTGCTAGTGGTTTGGTTAACAGGGAAGCTTTCTTT
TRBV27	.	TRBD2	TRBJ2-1	CASSLSRTSGSGDNNEQFF	TGTGCCAGCAGTTTAAGTCGGACTAGCGGGAGTGGTGATAACAATGAGCAGTTCTTC
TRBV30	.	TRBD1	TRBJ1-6	CAWSVPIGTGESSPLHF	TGTGCCTGGAGTGTACCTATCGGGACAGGGGAATCCTCACCCCTCCACTTT
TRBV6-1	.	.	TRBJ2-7	CASSDLRGGFEQYF	TGTGCCAGCAGTGACCTCCGTGGGGGGTTCGAGCAGTACTTC
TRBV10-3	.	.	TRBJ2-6	CAISDLFSGANVLTF	TGTGCCATCAGTGATTTATTTTCTGGGGCCAACGTCCTGACTTTC
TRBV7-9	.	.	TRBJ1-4	CASSSDGVTNEKLFF	TGTGCCAGCAGCTCTGACGGGGTAACAAATGAAAAACTGTTTTTT
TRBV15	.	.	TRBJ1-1	CATSRDAGGGMNTEAFF	TGTGCCACCAGCAGAGATGCGGGGGGCGGCATGAACACTGAAGCTTTCTTT